These 17 T cell receptor beta chains came from one sample sequenced in a study of PD-1 blockade in classical Hodgkin lymphoma. This table comes from immunoSEQ multiplex PCR, and its TCRdb copy is limited to in-frame clones, with some not included. The sample has 5,000 or so clones; roughly four fifths are singletons. There was relapse after autologous stem cell transplantation in every patient, and there was variation in brentuximab vedotin exposure. From thawed PBMCs, CD8+ T cells were isolated by magnetic negative selection. The sample here was CD8+ T cells from blood, taken at baseline. These receptors came from a human donor with classical Hodgkin lymphoma.

This chain connects TRBV5-1 to TRBJ2-1; D is uncertain. The CDR3 totals 15 residues. V lost 0 bases and J 10 bases, leaving 17 bases between the germline ends. The germline V gene has CDR1 SGHRS and CDR2 YFSETQ. In DNA form, the CDR3 reads TGCGCCAGCAGCTTGGACCCTCCGAAGGTTTGGGAGCAGTTCTTC. It is translated as CASSLDPPKVWEQFF.

The rearrangement uses TRBV9 and TRBJ2-2, with TRBD2 matching 11 bases. J was trimmed by 1 base and V by 3 bases; bases with no gene match: 5. The CDR3 contains 17 residues. Germline-derived CDR1 and CDR2 are SGDLS and YYNGEE. CDR3 in amino acids: CASSAYGLAGNTGELFF. The CDR3 region has the DNA TGTGCCAGCAGCGCATACGGACTAGCGGGGAACACCGGGGAGCTGTTTTTT. The full variable domain, completed using reference TRBV9 and TRBJ2-2, is DSGVTQTPKHLITATGQRVTLRCSPRSGDLSVYWYQQSLDQGLQFLIQYYNGEERAKGNILERFSAQQFPDLHSELNLSSLELGDSALYFCASSAYGLAGNTGELFFGEGSRLTVL.

V gene TRBV4-3 combines with J gene TRBJ2-2, with 10 bases aligning to TRBD2. CDR1 is LGHNA, CDR2 YSLEER, per germline. This CDR3 spans 18 amino acids. V was clipped by 4 bases and J by 0 bases; unmatched bases: 8. The CDR3: CASSPLAGETPNTGELFF. The CDR3 nucleotides are TGCGCCAGCAGCCCCCTAGCGGGGGAGACCCCGAACACCGGGGAGCTGTTTTTT.

The chain employs TRBV6-5 and TRBJ1-2; 7 bases line up with TRBD1. There are 13 residues in the CDR3. V trimming: 2 bases; J trimming: 8 bases; junction bases outside the gene matches: 5. Germline CDR1 reads MNHEY; CDR2 reads SVGAGI. The CDR3 reads CASSYGQVDGYTF. The CDR3 bases are TGTGCCAGCAGTTACGGACAGGTGGACGGCTACACCTTC.

This rearrangement joins TRBV6-5 to TRBJ1-2; a possible D gene is TRBD1 (6 bases). Deletions cut 8 bases from V and 8 bases from J, with 15 bases between. Germline V CDR1 and CDR2: MNHEY, SVGAGI. The CDR3 runs to 12 residues. The chain's CDR3 is CASGWGPGGYTF. In nucleotides, the CDR3 is TGTGCCAGCGGGTGGGGGCCAGGGGGCTACACCTTC.

The V call is TRBV4-1, the J call TRBJ2-7; D is unresolved. The CDR3 extends over 13 amino acids. Germline V CDR1 and CDR2: MGHRA, YSYEKL. Trimming cost V 0 bases and J 5 bases, with 8 bases left between them. The CDR3 spells CASSQDRLNEQYF. In nucleotides, the CDR3 is TGCGCCAGCAGCCAAGATCGACTTAACGAGCAGTACTTC.

This chain uses TRBV11-3 with TRBJ2-1, with D possibly TRBD1 on 8 matching bases. The CDR3 is made up of 17 amino acids. Germline V gives CDR1 SGHNT, CDR2 YENEEA. V lost 1 base and J 6 bases, leaving 19 bases between the germline ends. DNA for the CDR3: TGTGCCAGCAGCTTAGGGGAGGGCAGGGGGCGCACCAATGAGCAGTTCTTC. The encoded protein is CASSLGEGRGRTNEQFF.

DNA of the CDR3: TGCGCCAGCAGCCAAGGGCAGGGACGCGATCAGCCCCAGCATTTT. Its translation: CASSQGQGRDQPQHF. V and J are TRBV4-3 and TRBJ1-5, with TRBD1 as a possible D gene (5 bases). This CDR3 region has 15 residues. Germline CDR1 is LGHNA and CDR2 is YSLEER. The germline V and J ends were trimmed by 1 base and 5 bases, with 12 bases remaining between them.

V usage is TRBV4-1 and J usage is TRBJ1-1; possibly TRBD1 for D (6 bases). The CDR3 has 16 amino acids. V gave up 0 bases and J gave up 1 base, with 12 bases separating them. Per the germline V gene, CDR1 is MGHRA and CDR2 is YSYEKL. For the CDR3, the DNA is TGCGCCAGCAGCCAAGATCCCCAGGGGCCGAACACTGAAGCTTTCTTT. Encoded protein: CASSQDPQGPNTEAFF.

V gene TRBV4-2 combines with J gene TRBJ2-7; 7 nucleotides match TRBD2. This CDR3 is 21 amino acids long. V lost 0 bases, J lost 3 bases, and 23 bases stayed unmatched. Germline lookup yields CDR1 LGHNA and CDR2 YNFKEQ. In DNA form, the CDR3 reads TGTGCCAGCAGCCAAGATAAGTCGGGGCCTCAGACTAGCACTTCGAACTACGAGCAGTACTTC. Its protein is CASSQDKSGPQTSTSNYEQYF.

This chain uses TRBV30 with TRBJ1-4; D is ambiguous. CDR1 is GTSNPN and CDR2 is SVGIG in the germline V gene (reference sequence). The ends were cut back, 3 bases at V and 4 bases at J, with 12 bases in the middle. The CDR3 has 14 residues. CDR3 sequence: CAWSRGVGNEKLFF. Here the CDR3 DNA reads TGTGCCTGGAGCCGGGGTGTCGGTAATGAAAAACTGTTTTTT. The full variable domain, its missing parts supplied by reference TRBV30 and TRBJ1-4, is SQTIHQWPATLVQPVGSPLSLECTVEGTSNPNLYWYRQAAGRGLQLLFYSVGIGQISSEVPQNLSASRPQDRQFILSSKKLLLSDSGFYLCAWSRGVGNEKLFFGSGTQLSVL.

The chain recombines TRBV5-5 with TRBJ1-1; 10 bases are shared with TRBD1. This CDR3 region has 17 residues. The V gene's germline CDR1 is SGHKS and CDR2 YYEKEE (reference sequence). V dropped 2 bases and J dropped 1; count of bases not matched to a gene: 8. CDR3 nucleotide sequence: TGTGCCAGCAGCTTAATCCCGGGACAGGGGACGAACACTGAAGCTTTCTTT. Protein: CASSLIPGQGTNTEAFF.

In this sample, this clone turned up a few times. This sequence joins TRBV27 and TRBJ2-7; the match to TRBD2 covers 7 bases. V gave up 5 bases and J gave up 3 bases; unmatched junction bases: 7. CDR1 is MNHEY, CDR2 SMNVEV, per germline (reference sequence). The CDR3 has 14 amino acids. CDR3 in DNA: TGTGCCAGCAGTGGGGGGGATAGCCTCTACGAGCAGTACTTC. Protein product: CASSGGDSLYEQYF.

The table lists this clone with a few counts. The chain carries TRBV6-5 and TRBJ1-5, with D unclear. The CDR3 extends over 12 amino acids. V was shortened by 8 bases and J by 7 bases, with 12 bases between the two germline ends. The germline V gene encodes CDR1 MNHEY and CDR2 SVGAGI. The CDR3: CASGPFGQPQHF. The CDR3 DNA reads as TGTGCCAGCGGACCGTTCGGCCAGCCCCAGCATTTT.

This chain uses TRBV5-1 with TRBJ2-7; 10 nucleotides match TRBD1. CDR3 length equals 17 residues. Germline V gene lookup returns CDR1 SGHRS and CDR2 YFSETQ. After removal of 0 bases from V and 2 bases from J, the junction contained 8 bases not matched to a gene. The CDR3 loop reads CASSLGFRQGATYEQYF. CDR3 coding DNA: TGCGCCAGCAGCTTGGGCTTCCGACAGGGGGCCACCTACGAGCAGTACTTC.

This clone was detected only once. The chain recombines TRBV4-3 with TRBJ2-1, with 10 bases identical to TRBD2. The germline gives CDR1 LGHNA, CDR2 YSLEER. The ends lost 3 bases at V and 8 bases at J; junction bases unmatched: 7. The CDR3 length is 15 residues. This chain's CDR3 is CASSHTSGGAYEQFF. The CDR3 bases are TGCGCCAGCAGCCATACAAGCGGGGGGGCCTATGAGCAGTTCTTC.

The rearrangement uses TRBV9 and TRBJ1-5; TRBD1 might be the D (6 bases). The CDR3 is 15 amino acids. Trimming cost V 0 bases and J 8 bases, with 15 bases left between them. Looked up from germline, CDR1 is SGDLS and CDR2 is YYNGEE. The CDR3 DNA follows: TGTGCCAGCAGCGTAGTTGGGGGGCCGGGGGAGCCCCAGCATTTT. As protein: CASSVVGGPGEPQHF.